Listed below are T cell receptor beta chains from one sample, sequenced in a study of blood T cells in healthy people across ages. TCRdb fed the 5' RACE reads into MiXCR, producing one record per CDR3 protein. Here the sample spans about 800,000 distinct CDR3 sequences, 20% to 25% being singletons. A further study also used this sample, focusing on T cells of mothers and their children.

The sequencing sample was made of blood. The receptors stem from a boy aged 10-17 years in good health. Both conserved end residues are part of each CDR3. Each record gives: CDR3 length, clone size, V gene, D gene, J gene, CDR3 protein, CDR3 DNA. D genes are given only for firm matches. Size is omitted from some rows. Given values are once, few, many or a class for expanded clones.

length: 13; size: few; V: TRBV29-1; D: NA; J: TRBJ2-1; CDR3: CSVDRYLGNEQFF; DNA: TGCAGCGTTGATAGGTACCTTGGAAATGAGCAGTTCTTC
length: 12; size: NA; V: TRBV14; D: NA; J: TRBJ2-1; CDR3: CASRLRETEQFF; DNA: TGTGCCAGCAGACTCAGGGAAACTGAGCAGTTCTTC
length: 20; size: NA; V: TRBV12-3/TRBV12-4; D: TRBD2; J: TRBJ2-5; CDR3: CASGLAQLAGGLGLGETQYF; DNA: TGTGCCAGCGGTTTAGCGCAACTAGCGGGGGGCCTAGGCTTGGGAGAGACCCAGTACTTC
length: 16; size: NA; V: TRBV7-8; D: TRBD2; J: TRBJ2-1; CDR3: CASSLVVTSDPNEQFF; DNA: TGTGCCAGCAGCTTAGTAGTGACTAGCGATCCCAATGAGCAGTTCTTC
length: 12; size: NA; V: TRBV7-6; D: NA; J: TRBJ1-2; CDR3: CASKNTGYGYTF; DNA: TGTGCCAGCAAAAATACCGGCTATGGCTACACCTTC
length: 16; size: NA; V: TRBV7-9; D: NA; J: TRBJ2-7; CDR3: CASSSTPDRLHYEQYF; DNA: TGTGCCAGCAGCTCTACTCCTGACAGGCTCCACTACGAGCAGTACTTC
length: 18; size: NA; V: TRBV23-1; D: TRBD2; J: TRBJ2-3; CDR3: CASGIWGAGLAARHTQYF; DNA: TGCGCCAGCGGGATTTGGGGAGCAGGACTAGCGGCACGTCATACGCAGTATTTT
length: 15; size: few; V: TRBV6-2/TRBV6-3; D: NA; J: TRBJ1-3; CDR3: CASAWRRPGGNTIYF; DNA: TGTGCCAGCGCCTGGCGACGACCCGGTGGAAACACCATATATTTT
length: 15; size: NA; V: TRBV12-3/TRBV12-4; D: NA; J: TRBJ2-1; CDR3: CASSLSGVGDNEQFF; DNA: TGTGCCAGCAGTTTAAGCGGAGTAGGGGACAATGAGCAGTTCTTC
length: 15; size: few; V: TRBV28; D: NA; J: TRBJ2-3; CDR3: CASSSRTGVGDTQYF; DNA: TGTGCCAGCAGTTCCCGGACGGGGGTCGGGGATACGCAGTATTTT
length: 15; size: NA; V: TRBV18; D: TRBD2; J: TRBJ2-1; CDR3: CASSPGSGVRNEQFF; DNA: TGTGCCAGCTCACCTGGAAGCGGGGTCCGGAATGAGCAGTTCTTC
length: 16; size: few; V: TRBV19; D: NA; J: TRBJ2-1; CDR3: CASSPVERRIYNEQFF; DNA: TGTGCCAGTAGCCCAGTAGAGCGGCGAATATACAATGAGCAGTTCTTC
length: 11; size: once; V: TRBV20-1; D: NA; J: TRBJ2-1; CDR3: CSGDLYNEQFF; DNA: TGCAGCGGCGACTTATACAATGAGCAGTTCTTC
length: 12; size: few; V: TRBV29-1; D: TRBD1; J: TRBJ2-7; CDR3: CSVGQASYEQYF; DNA: TGCAGCGTAGGACAGGCCTCCTACGAGCAGTACTTC
length: 15; size: few; V: TRBV3-1; D: NA; J: TRBJ1-2; CDR3: CASSQDSGARYGYTF; DNA: TGTGCCAGCAGCCAAGATTCGGGGGCACGATATGGCTACACCTTC
length: 16; size: few; V: TRBV4-3; D: TRBD2; J: TRBJ2-1; CDR3: CASSPHPAGEGNEQFF; DNA: TGCGCCAGCAGCCCCCACCCAGCGGGAGAAGGCAATGAGCAGTTCTTC
length: 14; size: once; V: TRBV20-1; D: TRBD2; J: TRBJ2-3; CDR3: CVPSGRSETDTQYF; DNA: TGCGTACCTAGCGGGAGGTCGGAAACAGATACGCAGTATTTT
length: 13; size: NA; V: TRBV20-1; D: NA; J: TRBJ2-1; CDR3: CSARGALWDEQFF; DNA: TGCAGTGCCCGAGGGGCCTTATGGGATGAGCAGTTCTTC
length: 17; size: NA; V: TRBV5-1; D: TRBD2; J: TRBJ2-7; CDR3: CASSLSAESSGINEQYF; DNA: TGCGCCAGCAGCTTGTCGGCGGAGAGTAGCGGGATCAACGAGCAGTACTTC
length: 15; size: NA; V: TRBV9; D: NA; J: TRBJ2-5; CDR3: CASSPRLRVQETQYF; DNA: TGTGCCAGCAGCCCCCGTTTGCGCGTCCAAGAGACCCAGTACTTC
length: 14; size: NA; V: TRBV6-1; D: TRBD1; J: TRBJ1-5; CDR3: CASRQTGGVQPQHF; DNA: TGTGCCAGCAGACAGACAGGGGGCGTTCAGCCCCAGCATTTT
length: 14; size: NA; V: TRBV20-1; D: TRBD2; J: TRBJ2-3; CDR3: CSASSGVATDTQYF; DNA: TGCAGTGCTAGCAGCGGGGTTGCAACAGATACGCAGTATTTT
length: 14; size: few; V: TRBV7-9; D: TRBD1; J: TRBJ2-7; CDR3: CASSARDRGHEQYF; DNA: TGTGCCAGCAGCGCCAGGGACAGGGGTCACGAGCAGTACTTC
length: 14; size: few; V: TRBV29-1; D: NA; J: TRBJ2-7; CDR3: CSVEVNRASYEQYF; DNA: TGCAGCGTTGAAGTAAACAGAGCTAGCTACGAGCAGTACTTC
length: 13; size: few; V: TRBV29-1; D: NA; J: TRBJ2-2; CDR3: CSAPGHNTGELFF; DNA: TGCAGCGCACCGGGACACAACACCGGGGAGCTGTTTTTT
length: 9; size: few; V: TRBV20-1; D: NA; J: TRBJ2-7; CDR3: CSGGYEQYF; DNA: TGCAGTGGAGGGTACGAGCAGTACTTC
length: 15; size: NA; V: TRBV18; D: TRBD1; J: TRBJ1-4; CDR3: CASSLMTGIGEKLFF; DNA: TGTGCCAGCTCACTTATGACAGGGATAGGAGAAAAACTGTTTTTT
length: 15; size: few; V: TRBV29-1; D: NA; J: TRBJ2-7; CDR3: CSVEEPGSPFYEQYF; DNA: TGCAGCGTTGAGGAGCCGGGTTCGCCGTTCTACGAGCAGTACTTC
length: 16; size: NA; V: TRBV6-5; D: TRBD1; J: TRBJ2-5; CDR3: CASSYSRDSPAETQYF; DNA: TGTGCCAGCAGTTACTCGAGGGACAGCCCAGCAGAGACCCAGTACTTC
length: 17; size: few; V: TRBV4-3; D: TRBD2; J: TRBJ2-4; CDR3: CASSQDLGTSGSNIQYF; DNA: TGCGCCAGCAGCCAAGATCTCGGGACTAGCGGCTCGAACATTCAGTACTTC
length: 16; size: NA; V: TRBV28; D: TRBD2; J: TRBJ2-3; CDR3: CASSPPPLAGGDTQYF; DNA: TGTGCCAGCAGTCCACCCCCTCTAGCGGGGGGAGATACGCAGTATTTT
length: 15; size: NA; V: TRBV29-1; D: NA; J: TRBJ2-3; CDR3: CSITPYEVVTDTQYF; DNA: TGCAGCATAACACCCTACGAAGTGGTCACAGATACGCAGTATTTT
length: 18; size: NA; V: TRBV12-5; D: TRBD1; J: TRBJ2-1; CDR3: CASGLATRDRVEPNEQFF; DNA: TGTGCTAGTGGTTTGGCTACCCGGGACAGGGTCGAACCCAATGAGCAGTTCTTC
length: 14; size: NA; V: TRBV27; D: NA; J: TRBJ2-5; CDR3: CASSPIEAFWTQYF; DNA: TGTGCCAGCAGCCCGATAGAGGCTTTTTGGACCCAGTACTTC
length: 15; size: NA; V: TRBV19; D: NA; J: TRBJ2-5; CDR3: CASSIFAGRQETQYF; DNA: TGTGCCAGTAGTATTTTCGCTGGTCGCCAAGAGACCCAGTACTTC
length: 19; size: NA; V: TRBV11-2; D: TRBD2; J: TRBJ2-7; CDR3: CASSLAQGLAGGATYEQYF; DNA: TGTGCCAGCAGCTTAGCCCAGGGACTAGCGGGAGGGGCCACCTACGAGCAGTACTTC
length: 16; size: NA; V: TRBV5-4; D: TRBD2; J: TRBJ2-1; CDR3: CASSLPLASGRNEQFF; DNA: TGTGCCAGCAGCTTGCCGTTGGCTAGCGGGAGGAATGAGCAGTTCTTC
length: 16; size: NA; V: TRBV7-5; D: NA; J: TRBJ2-5; CDR3: CISVSEAYTGQKKEFF; DNA: NA
length: 14; size: few; V: TRBV2; D: NA; J: TRBJ2-4; CDR3: CASTLARTGNIQYF; DNA: TGTGCCAGCACCCTCGCCCGGACTGGGAACATTCAGTACTTC
length: 18; size: few; V: TRBV4-3; D: NA; J: TRBJ2-1; CDR3: CASSQEAGAGAPYNEQFF; DNA: TGCGCCAGCAGCCAAGAGGCGGGGGCGGGGGCTCCATACAATGAGCAGTTCTTC
length: 13; size: few; V: TRBV11-2; D: NA; J: TRBJ2-1; CDR3: CASSFGHADEQFF; DNA: TGTGCCAGCAGCTTCGGACATGCGGATGAGCAGTTCTTC
length: 16; size: NA; V: TRBV20-1; D: TRBD1; J: TRBJ2-3; CDR3: CSARADRVAGTDTQYF; DNA: TGCAGTGCCAGGGCGGACAGGGTTGCGGGCACAGATACCCAGTATTTT
length: 11; size: NA; V: TRBV3-1; D: NA; J: TRBJ2-1; CDR3: CASSQLDEQFF; DNA: TGTGCCAGCAGCCAGTTGGATGAGCAGTTCTTC
length: 14; size: few; V: TRBV29-1; D: TRBD2; J: TRBJ2-3; CDR3: CSVSSGTLTDTQYF; DNA: TGCAGCGTTTCAAGCGGGACTCTCACAGATACGCAGTATTTT
length: 12; size: few; V: TRBV27; D: NA; J: TRBJ1-6; CDR3: CASSYANSPLHF; DNA: TGTGCCAGCAGTTACGCAAATTCACCCCTCCACTTT